The clone carrying this TCR beta chain was counted only a few times. Its target is not known. The data were obtained in a study of a mutant IDH1 vaccine in newly diagnosed glioma. Data came from immunoSEQ multiplex PCR; TCRdb stores just in-frame clones and leaves some out. Altogether fewer than 70,000 clones are present, about four fifths being singletons, with the ten largest covering under 4.5%. The time point denotes: week 47, end of study. Alongside topical imiquimod, each dose of vaccine comprised 300 ug of mutant IDH1 20-mer peptide. The study enrolled donors with new WHO grade 3 or 4 IDH1-mutant, ATRX-lost astrocytomas. The CDR3 has 15 residues. CDR1 and CDR2 (germline): SNHLY, FYNNEI. The trim removed 6 bases at V and 0 bases at J, leaving 6 bases unmatched.

This TCR was recovered from a man aged 25-45 years with glioma. Sample: PBMCs, taken from a glioma patient whose treatment included an IDH1 peptide vaccine. This rearrangement joins TRBV2 to TRBJ1-1, with 8 bases matching TRBD1. CDR3 coding DNA: TGTGCCAGCAGCAAGGCGGACAGGGTGAACACTGAAGCTTTCTTT. It encodes CASSKADRVNTEAFF.